This paragraph covers one T cell receptor beta chain sequence. Germline values: CDR1 KGHDR, CDR2 SFDVKD. The V and J ends lost 3 bases and 4 bases respectively, with 14 bases between them. The CDR3 loop spans 15 amino acids. Authors' methods: Amplification from reference gene primers served as the basis for estimated nucleated cell counts. The table came from immunoSEQ multiplex PCR; TCRdb's copy has only in-frame clones and leaves some out. Clone size and V and J calls were adopted from that table, with D and trimming inferred from the DNA. The sample gives 120,000 to 150,000 clones, around 88% of which show up once; roughly 1.4% is in the top ten. The data are from a study of blood T cell repertoires in COVID-19. Study-level background: PBMCs, B-cell-depleted T cells, or T cells provided the cDNA or gDNA that made up the material.

The sample was peripheral blood. This TCR was sampled from a woman aged 60-70 years with acute or convalescent COVID-19. This chain connects TRBV24-1 to TRBJ2-5; D is possibly TRBD1 (5 bases). DNA of the CDR3: TGTGCCACCAGTGATACGACCCCAGGGTCAGAGACCCAGTACTTC. Translation gives CATSDTTPGSETQYF.